Below, 8 T cell receptor beta chains from the same sample are listed, as sequenced in a study of blood T cell repertoires in COVID-19. Some clones are missing from TCRdb's copy, which holds only in-frame ones; the method was immunoSEQ multiplex PCR. The top ten clones hold roughly 5.1% of a sample with under 450,000 clones, roughly 87% of them seen once. The sample was PBMCs or T cells enriched from blood (not recorded which). The receptors come from a woman between 45 and 60 years old who had recovered from COVID-19.

The CDR3 DNA sequence: TGTGCCAGTAACCCACGGGGAAAAAACACTGAAGCTTTCTTT. As protein: CASNPRGKNTEAFF. This chain joins TRBV19 and TRBJ1-1, with D unclear. Trimming stripped 7 bases from V and 2 bases from J, with 14 bases between. In germline, CDR1 is LNHDA, CDR2 SQIVND (reference sequence). The CDR3 contains 14 residues.

V gene TRBV27 combines with J gene TRBJ2-2; 12 bases are shared with TRBD1. Trimming took 3 bases from V and 6 from J; bases not matched to a gene: 11. The CDR3 runs to 18 residues. The germline CDR1 and CDR2 sequences are MNHEY and SMNVEV (reference sequence). The DNA for the CDR3 is TGTGCCAGCAGTTTCCTACTGCCGGGACAGGGGGCAGCCGGGGAGCTGTTTTTT. Its translation is CASSFLLPGQGAAGELFF.

The gene calls are TRBV7-8 and TRBJ1-1; D remains unclear. Looked up from germline, CDR1 is SGHVS and CDR2 is FQNEAQ. The CDR3 has 15 amino acids. The V gene lost 7 bases and the J gene lost 5 bases, with 20 bases spanning the gap. The CDR3 spells CASIPGWDDRTEAFF. The CDR3 DNA reads as TGTGCCAGCATCCCGGGGTGGGATGACCGAACTGAAGCTTTCTTT.

The chain recombines TRBV5-4 with TRBJ2-3; weak D call: TRBD1 (6 bases). Trimming stripped 6 bases from V and 3 bases from J, with 11 bases between. This CDR3 region has 13 residues. Germline loops: CDR1 SGHNT, CDR2 YYREEE (reference sequence). CDR3 sequence: CASNLQGTDTQYF. For the CDR3, the DNA is TGTGCCAGCAATCTCCAGGGGACAGATACGCAGTATTTT.

The chain uses TRBV2 and TRBJ1-2; the match to TRBD1 covers 9 bases. Per the germline V gene, CDR1 is SNHLY and CDR2 is FYNNEI. This CDR3 is 13 amino acids long. Trimming at V came to 6 bases and at J to 7 bases, leaving 6 bases not matched to a gene. For the CDR3, the DNA is TGTGCCAGCAGGCTACAGGGGGCGGGTGGCTACACCTTC. This translates into CASRLQGAGGYTF.

This chain connects TRBV5-1 to TRBJ1-1; weak D call: TRBD1 (5 bases). Germline assignment: CDR1 SGHRS and CDR2 YFSETQ. V lost 4 bases, J lost 8 bases, and 12 bases lay in between. There are 12 residues in the CDR3. For the CDR3, the DNA is TGCGCCAGCAGCGCCGAAGGGGTAGAAGCTTTCTTT. It encodes CASSAEGVEAFF.

The rearrangement links TRBV27 to TRBJ2-1; 8 nucleotides match TRBD1. From germline, CDR1 is MNHEY and CDR2 SMNVEV (reference sequence). The CDR3 is 15 amino acids. The V segment lost 2 bases and the J segment 10 bases; nucleotides outside the gene matches: 10. The CDR3 loop is CASSLGQGGYFEQFF. CDR3 DNA: TGTGCCAGCAGTTTAGGACAGGGTGGGTATTTCGAGCAGTTCTTC.

This clone turned up a few times. This sequence joins TRBV5-1 and TRBJ1-2; 8 bases map to TRBD1. The CDR3 covers 13 residues. V lost 5 bases, J lost 6 bases, and 6 bases stayed unmatched. Germline V gene sequence: CDR1 SGHRS, CDR2 YFSETQ. CDR3 residues: CASSFGQGDGYTF. The DNA for the CDR3 is TGCGCCAGCAGTTTTGGACAGGGCGATGGCTACACCTTC.